The T cell receptor (beta chain) under discussion was sequenced for a study of graft-versus-host responses after intestinal transplantation. General study results and limits: Allograft clonal ratios (graft-versus-host to host-versus-graft) were high in patients who had graft-donor T cell macrochimerism.

Sequencing was performed with immunoSEQ multiplex PCR; in TCRdb, only in-frame clones are kept and a portion is missing. The sample comprises about 54,000 clones, about 90% of which are singletons, and around 5.5% rests with the top ten. As for this clone: Its antigen is as yet unknown.

Germline V gene sequence: CDR1 MNHNS, CDR2 SASEGT. The CDR3 runs to 15 residues. J gave up 4 bases and V 5 bases, and 10 bases lay outside the gene matches. Source: PBMCs, taken nearly 670 days after intestinal transplant. This chain joins TRBV6-1 and TRBJ2-7; 8 bases agree with TRBD1. This receptor was obtained from a human patient who received an intestinal transplant, so some T cells may come from the graft donor. This CDR3 reads CASSPGRTGLYEQYF. In nucleotides, the CDR3 is TGTGCCAGCAGTCCGGGTCGGACAGGGCTTTACGAGCAGTACTTC.